The 8 T cell receptor beta chains presented below share a single source sample, sequenced in a study of blood T cell repertoires in COVID-19. Libraries were prepared by immunoSEQ multiplex PCR; TCRdb keeps only in-frame clonotypes and omits some of them. The sample carries about 49,000 clones, approximately 90% recorded once. The specimen was peripheral blood. The receptors come from a human donor in a cohort sampled during active COVID-19.

V gene TRBV30 combines with J gene TRBJ2-5; 7 nucleotides align to TRBD1. V dropped 5 bases and J dropped 4; count of bases not matched to a gene: 7. The CDR3 spans 13 residues. Per the germline V gene, CDR1 is GTSNPN and CDR2 is SVGIG (reference sequence). This CDR3 is CAWDRAGGETQYF. The CDR3 bases are TGTGCCTGGGATAGAGCAGGGGGAGAGACCCAGTACTTC.

The chain uses TRBV6-5 and TRBJ2-2; D not certain. Between the trimmed V and J ends, which lost 6 bases and 6 bases, there was a span of 8 bases. Germline V gives CDR1 MNHEY, CDR2 SVGAGI. The CDR3 spans 12 residues. CDR3 sequence (DNA): TGTGCCAGCAGATACGACTCCGGGGAGCTGTTTTTT. The encoded protein is CASRYDSGELFF.

The J gene is TRBJ2-5, the V gene TRBV2; 9 bases are a match to TRBD2. The V gene end was trimmed by 1 base and the J gene end by 2 bases; junction bases not matched to a gene: 2. CDR3 size: 15 residues. Germline CDR1 reads SNHLY; CDR2 reads FYNNEI. The CDR3 region is CASSEERGDQETQYF. For the CDR3, the DNA is TGTGCCAGCAGTGAAGAGCGGGGGGATCAAGAGACCCAGTACTTC. Full variable domain (remainder filled in from reference TRBV2 and TRBJ2-5): EPEVTQTPSHQVTQMGQEVILRCVPISNHLYFYWYRQILGQKVEFLVSFYNNEISEKSEIFDDQFSVERPDGSNFTLKIRSTKLEDSAMYFCASSEERGDQETQYFGPGTRLLVL.

The gene calls are TRBV19 and TRBJ2-6, with 7 bases aligning to TRBD2. J was trimmed by 3 bases and V by 7 bases; bases with no gene match: 9. The CDR3 covers 16 residues. Germline CDR1 and CDR2: LNHDA and SQIVND (reference sequence). The CDR3 bases are TGTGCCAGTATCCCCGGCGCGGGGGTTGGGGCCAACGTCCTGACTTTC. Protein product: CASIPGAGVGANVLTF.

The chain carries TRBV7-8 and TRBJ2-3; perhaps TRBD1 as D (6 bases). The V gene lost 5 bases and the J gene lost 4 bases, with 19 bases spanning the gap. CDR3 length: 16 residues. In germline, CDR1 is SGHVS, CDR2 FQNEAQ. CDR3 bases: TGTGCCAGCAGCCCCTGGACAGACTTTGGACCAGATACGCAGTATTTT. Translation gives CASSPWTDFGPDTQYF.

This rearrangement joins TRBV6-5 to TRBJ1-1, with D possibly being TRBD1 (6 bases). CDR1 is MNHEY and CDR2 is SVGAGI in the germline V gene. V lost 9 bases, J lost 1 base, and 12 bases lay in between. This CDR3 contains 13 residues. CDR3 nucleotides: TGTGCCAGTTCGGGGACAAGGAACACTGAAGCTTTCTTT. Amino acids: CASSGTRNTEAFF.

The chain links TRBV28 to TRBJ1-5; TRBD1 matches 8 bases. V lost 8 bases and J lost 1; bases outside the gene matches: 7. The CDR3 runs to 15 residues. Germline V gives CDR1 MDHEN, CDR2 SYDVKM. CDR3: CASHQGATSNQPQHF. CDR3 nucleotides: TGTGCCAGCCATCAGGGGGCTACGAGCAATCAGCCCCAGCATTTT. Full variable domain (missing parts from reference TRBV28 and TRBJ1-5): DVKVTQSSRYLVKRTGEKVFLECVQDMDHENMFWYRQDPGLGLRLIYFSYDVKMKEKGDIPEGYSVSREKKERFSLILESASTNQTSMYLCASHQGATSNQPQHFGDGTRLSIL.

J is TRBJ1-1 and V is TRBV19; perhaps TRBD1 as D (5 bases). The CDR3 contains 16 residues. From germline, CDR1 is LNHDA and CDR2 SQIVND (reference sequence). V was pared by 6 bases and J by 5 bases, with 22 bases between. CDR3 sequence (DNA): TGTGCCAGTAGCATCGACATCGACAGTGATGGGACTGAAGCTTTCTTT. Its protein product is CASSIDIDSDGTEAFF.